Below, 3 T cell receptor beta chains from the same sample are listed, as sequenced in a study of shared clonotypes between healthy human individuals. Using immunoSEQ multiplex PCR, the repertoire was profiled, and TCRdb retains in-frame clones only, with some absent. The data show fewer than 2.5 million clones, with 93% seen just once and around 0.4% held by the top ten. What was sequenced was naive CD4+ T cells from PBMCs. Documented subset: CD45RA+ positively selected. The receptors were gathered from a man aged 18 to 30 in good health. Some clones in this sample may be carry-over from other donors' samples.

With respect to this clone: Other DNA sequences of this sample code for an identical CDR3. This chain joins TRBV5-4 and TRBJ2-5; 7 nucleotides agree with TRBD1. Losses at the gene ends were 4 bases for V and 0 bases for J; bases not matched to a gene: 3. CDR3 length equals 14 residues. The germline gives CDR1 SGHNT, CDR2 YYREEE (reference sequence). The CDR3 DNA is TGTGCCAGCAGCCCGGGACAGAACCAAGAGACCCAGTACTTC. Translated: CASSPGQNQETQYF.

The chain is built from TRBV15 and TRBJ2-3, with TRBD2 matching 10 bases. Germline V gene data show CDR1 as LNHNV and CDR2 as YYDKDF (reference sequence). J lost 6 bases, V lost 3 bases, and 9 bases had no gene match. The CDR3 spans 16 residues. DNA of the CDR3: TGTGCCACCAGCAGCCGTGCTAGCGGGAGTCGGGATACGCAGTATTTT. This codes for CATSSRASGSRDTQYF.

The V call is TRBV5-1, the J call TRBJ1-1; 8 nucleotides line up with TRBD1. V lost 3 bases, J lost 2 bases, and 6 bases stayed unmatched. Germline V CDR1 and CDR2: SGHRS, YFSETQ. This CDR3 has 15 amino acids. In DNA form, the CDR3 reads TGCGCCAGCAGCTACTTAACAGGGGGTAACACTGAAGCTTTCTTT. This sequence encodes CASSYLTGGNTEAFF.